These 10 T cell receptor beta chains originate from one sample sequenced in a study of blood T cell repertoires in COVID-19. Some clones are missing from TCRdb's copy, which holds only in-frame ones; the method was immunoSEQ multiplex PCR. This sample has just over 150,000 clones; over 80% occur once, and the top ten carry about 5.3%. The sample comprised peripheral blood. Source of these receptors: a man aged 30 to 39 with COVID-19, enrolled during active disease.

The chain combines TRBV5-1 with TRBJ1-2, with 8 bases fitting TRBD1. V shed 4 bases, J shed 4 bases, and the junction held 3 bases outside the gene matches. CDR1 is SGHRS, CDR2 YFSETQ, per germline. This CDR3 has 13 residues. CDR3 protein: CASSPGQAYGYTF. The CDR3 bases are TGCGCCAGCAGCCCGGGACAGGCCTATGGCTACACCTTC. The variable domain in full, completed from reference TRBV5-1 and TRBJ1-2, reads KAGVTQTPRYLIKTRGQQVTLSCSPISGHRSVSWYQQTPGQGLQFLFEYFSETQRNKGNFPGRFSGRQFSNSRSEMNVSTLELGDSALYLCASSPGQAYGYTFGSGTRLTVV.

The V and J genes are TRBV19 and TRBJ2-2, with D perhaps TRBD2 (6 bases). CDR1 LNHDA and CDR2 SQIVND come from the germline V gene (reference sequence). This CDR3 region has 16 residues. V lost 3 bases and J lost 0, with 11 bases in between. Here the CDR3 reads CASSMPAGTNTGELFF. The CDR3 DNA reads as TGTGCCAGTAGTATGCCGGCGGGAACGAACACCGGGGAGCTGTTTTTT. Supplemented by reference TRBV19 and TRBJ2-2, the full variable domain reads DGGITQSPKYLFRKEGQNVTLSCEQNLNHDAMYWYRQDPGQGLRLIYYSQIVNDFQKGDIAEGYSVSREKKESFPLTVTSAQKNPTAFYLCASSMPAGTNTGELFFGEGSRLTVL.

The genes are TRBV7-9 and TRBJ2-7, with D tentatively TRBD1 (5 bases). Germline lookup yields CDR1 SEHNR and CDR2 FQNEAQ (reference sequence). With 0 bases removed from V and 8 bases from J, the gap between germline ends came to 17 bases. This CDR3 has 15 residues. The CDR3 sequence is CASSLAPAGSSKQYF. Here the CDR3 DNA reads TGTGCCAGCAGCTTAGCCCCAGCAGGGTCCTCGAAGCAGTACTTC.

The V and J genes are TRBV28 and TRBJ2-1; 9 nucleotides match TRBD2. The CDR3 totals 15 residues. The germline V gene encodes CDR1 MDHEN and CDR2 SYDVKM. V shed 3 bases, J shed 7 bases, and the junction held 7 bases outside the gene matches. This chain's CDR3 is CASSFYQREVNEQFF. The CDR3 coding sequence is TGTGCCAGCAGTTTCTACCAGCGGGAGGTGAATGAGCAGTTCTTC.

The V and J genes are TRBV10-3 and TRBJ1-1; 7 bases align to TRBD1. The CDR3 loop spans 15 amino acids. The V segment lost 6 bases and the J segment 2 bases; nucleotides outside the gene matches: 9. CDR1 is ENHRY and CDR2 is SYGVKD in the germline V gene. CDR3 nucleotide sequence: TGTGCCATCAGCCAGAGGGGACAGCGAAACACTGAAGCTTTCTTT. It is translated as CAISQRGQRNTEAFF.

The chain uses TRBV7-2 and TRBJ2-7; no clear D. Trimming stripped 2 bases from V and 5 bases from J, with 13 bases between. CDR1 and CDR2 from the germline V gene are SGHTA and FQGNSA. This CDR3 has 14 residues. Written as DNA, the CDR3 is TGTGCCAGCAGCTTATATCCCCCCCAGGACGAGCAGTACTTC. Translating it yields CASSLYPPQDEQYF. Looking up the rest from reference TRBV7-2 and TRBJ2-7 gives the full variable domain: GAGVSQSPSNKVTEKGKDVELRCDPISGHTALYWYRQSLGQGLEFLIYFQGNSAPDKSGLPSDRFSAERTGGSVSTLTIQRTQQEDSAVYLCASSLYPPQDEQYFGPGTRLTVT.

This clone was detected once. The chain combines TRBV6-4 with TRBJ1-1; tentatively, D is TRBD1 (5 bases). Germline CDR1 reads MRHNA; CDR2 reads SNTAGT. Trimming removed 2 bases at V and 1 base at J, with 8 bases between. The CDR3 totals 14 residues. CDR3 coding DNA: TGTGCCAGCAGTGACGTTACAGGGAACACTGAAGCTTTCTTT. The encoded protein is CASSDVTGNTEAFF.

CDR3 nucleotide sequence: TGTGCCACCAGAGTCCGGACAGGGAATGGCTACACCTTC. Translating it yields CATRVRTGNGYTF. J is TRBJ1-2 and V is TRBV24-1, with TRBD1 matching 8 bases. Per the germline V gene, CDR1 is KGHDR and CDR2 is SFDVKD. The trim removed 7 bases at V and 6 bases at J, leaving 6 bases unmatched. The CDR3 sequence is 13 residues long.

The V gene is TRBV29-1, the J gene TRBJ2-2; 9 bases align to TRBD2. Trimming removed 6 bases from V and 5 bases from J; junction bases left unmatched: 4. This CDR3 is built from 13 residues. CDR1 and CDR2 (germline): SQVTM, ANQGSEA. CDR3 sequence (DNA): TGCAGCGTGGTAGCGGGAGTTACCGGGGAGCTGTTTTTT. The encoded protein is CSVVAGVTGELFF.

The chain couples TRBV29-1 to TRBJ2-6; 7 bases align to TRBD1. J gave up 3 bases and V 3 bases, and 11 bases lay outside the gene matches. The CDR3 is 17 amino acids. Looked up from germline, CDR1 is SQVTM and CDR2 is ANQGSEA. The CDR3 loop is CSVEMRQGDFGANVLTF. The CDR3 DNA follows: TGCAGCGTTGAGATGAGACAGGGAGATTTTGGGGCCAACGTCCTGACTTTC.